One T cell receptor (beta chain) is described in this entry. The data originate from a study of blood T cell repertoires in COVID-19. Study at large: Specimens from acute and convalescent COVID-19 originated in the United States, Italy and Spain. PBMCs, B-cell-depleted T cells, or T cells were the source of the cDNA or gDNA that made up the material.

This CDR3 spans 12 amino acids. The germline V and J ends were trimmed by 6 bases and 13 bases, with 13 bases remaining between them. CDR1 and CDR2 (germline): SNHLY, FYNNEI. In the original analysis: Scientists estimated how many nucleated cells there were by amplifying reference gene primers. Some clones are missing from TCRdb's copy, which holds only in-frame ones; the method was immunoSEQ multiplex PCR. The V and J calls and clone size are taken from that table; D and trimming were inferred from the DNA. The data hold fewer than 40,000 clones, with approximately 85% observed a single time. The chain uses TRBV2 and TRBJ1-6; D possibly corresponds to TRBD1 (5 bases). Input material: peripheral blood. The source is a human donor in a cohort sampled during active COVID-19. The CDR3: CASSTKDIPLHF. The DNA for the CDR3 is TGTGCCAGCAGCACTAAGGACATTCCCCTCCACTTT.